This entry is about one T cell receptor beta chain. Germline CDR1 is MNHEY and CDR2 is SMNVEV (reference sequence). V dropped 2 bases and J dropped 0; count of bases not matched to a gene: 6. The CDR3 contains 17 residues. This sample stems from a study of blood T cell repertoires in COVID-19. In the original analysis: Nucleated cell counts were estimated from reference gene primer amplification. Profiled with immunoSEQ multiplex PCR; TCRdb holds only in-frame clones, not every one. That table supplies the V and J calls and clone size; D and trimming were determined from the DNA. In the table there are 300,000 or so clones, around 92% of which are singletons.

Sequencing was carried out using PBMCs or T cells enriched from blood (not recorded which). The V gene is TRBV27, the J gene TRBJ1-5; 8 nucleotides line up with TRBD1. This clonotype was obtained from a woman between 50 and 59 years old who had been exposed to COVID-19. The DNA of the CDR3 is TGTGCCAGCAGTTTAGGGACAGGATCCTATAGCAATCAGCCCCAGCATTTT. It specifies CASSLGTGSYSNQPQHF.